The entry below describes one T cell receptor beta chain. CD4+ cells yielded CD45RA+ naive and CD45RA-negative memory subsets. CDR3 size: 14 residues. Trimming cost V 4 bases and J 0 bases, with 6 bases left between them. CDR1 is MNHEY and CDR2 is SVGAGI in the germline V gene. Data came from immunoSEQ multiplex PCR; TCRdb stores just in-frame clones and leaves some out. The profile shows about 1 million clones, under 80% of them singletons. This entry is derived from a study of shared clonotypes between healthy human individuals. The specimen sequenced was memory CD4+ T cells sorted from blood. The subset: CD45RA-negative fraction. The chain employs TRBV6-5 and TRBJ1-4; D is unresolved. This TCR came from a young man in good health. CDR3 in amino acids: CASSSWTTNEKLFF. As DNA, the CDR3 is TGTGCCAGCAGTTCCTGGACAACTAATGAAAAACTGTTTTTT.